A selection of T cell receptor beta chains follows, all from one sample in a study of neoadjuvant anti-PD-1 for oral cavity cancer. The protocol was immunoSEQ multiplex PCR, while the TCRdb copy is restricted to in-frame clones and leaves out a portion. The sample contains around 20,000 clones, around 76% of which appear only once. Here the sequenced sample was PBMCs, taken before nivolumab (anti-PD-1) treatment. These receptors came from a person aged 40-85 years with oral cavity squamous cell carcinoma. The CDR3 runs from the conserved cysteine through the conserved F or W. The order of the fields is V gene, J gene, D gene, CDR3 protein, CDR3 DNA. D genes are given only for firm matches.

V gene: TRBV7-8; J gene: TRBJ2-1; D gene: TRBD2; CDR3 protein: CASSLLAGGIGEQFF; CDR3 DNA: TGTGCCAGCAGCTTACTAGCGGGAGGTATTGGTGAGCAGTTCTTC
V gene: TRBV5-1; J gene: TRBJ2-1; D gene: TRBD2; CDR3 protein: CASSLGLAGGYEQFF; CDR3 DNA: TGCGCCAGCAGCTTGGGACTAGCGGGAGGGTATGAGCAGTTCTTC
V gene: TRBV5-1; J gene: TRBJ2-1; D gene: TRBD2; CDR3 protein: CASTPGLAGRNEQFF; CDR3 DNA: TGCGCCAGCACACCCGGACTAGCGGGACGAAATGAGCAGTTCTTC
V gene: TRBV2; J gene: TRBJ1-1; D gene: TRBD1; CDR3 protein: CASQGQGQTEAFF; CDR3 DNA: TGTGCCAGTCAGGGACAGGGTCAAACTGAAGCTTTCTTT
V gene: TRBV6-5; J gene: TRBJ2-7; D gene: .; CDR3 protein: CASSKRGLLHEQYF; CDR3 DNA: TGTGCCAGCAGTAAAAGGGGACTGCTCCACGAGCAGTACTTC
V gene: TRBV27; J gene: TRBJ2-7; D gene: TRBD2; CDR3 protein: CASSSRLAGGFYEQYF; CDR3 DNA: TGTGCCAGCAGTTCCAGACTAGCGGGAGGATTCTACGAGCAGTACTTC
V gene: TRBV10-1; J gene: TRBJ2-7; D gene: .; CDR3 protein: CASSEQGKAYEQYF; CDR3 DNA: TGCGCCAGCAGTGAGCAGGGGAAAGCCTACGAGCAGTACTTC
V gene: TRBV19; J gene: TRBJ1-2; D gene: .; CDR3 protein: CASSIESALVYGYTF; CDR3 DNA: TGTGCCAGTAGTATAGAATCAGCCTTGGTCTATGGCTACACCTTC
V gene: TRBV7-2; J gene: TRBJ2-3; D gene: TRBD2; CDR3 protein: CASSFLGPGGNTDTQYF; CDR3 DNA: TGTGCCAGCAGCTTCCTGGGACCCGGGGGGAACACAGATACGCAGTATTTT
V gene: TRBV7-2; J gene: TRBJ2-7; D gene: .; CDR3 protein: CASSFLQQPQYF; CDR3 DNA: TGTGCCAGCAGCTTCCTCCAGCAGCCCCAGTACTTC
V gene: TRBV7-9; J gene: TRBJ2-7; D gene: .; CDR3 protein: CASSSGDYEQYF; CDR3 DNA: TGTGCCAGCAGCTCCGGGGACTACGAGCAGTACTTC
V gene: TRBV6-5; J gene: TRBJ1-1; D gene: TRBD1; CDR3 protein: CASSWGTANTEAFF; CDR3 DNA: TGTGCCAGCAGTTGGGGGACAGCTAACACTGAAGCTTTCTTT
V gene: TRBV19; J gene: TRBJ2-1; D gene: .; CDR3 protein: CASSAGRQFF; CDR3 DNA: TGTGCCAGTAGTGCGGGGCGGCAGTTCTTC
V gene: TRBV5-1; J gene: TRBJ2-7; D gene: .; CDR3 protein: CASSLEFGRGYEQYF; CDR3 DNA: TGCGCCAGCAGCTTGGAGTTTGGTAGAGGGTACGAGCAGTACTTC
V gene: TRBV19; J gene: TRBJ2-7; D gene: TRBD1; CDR3 protein: CASSMGQSGAYEQYF; CDR3 DNA: TGTGCCAGTAGTATGGGACAGTCCGGGGCCTACGAGCAGTACTTC
V gene: TRBV15; J gene: TRBJ2-3; D gene: TRBD1; CDR3 protein: CATRDRLGRRDTDTQYF; CDR3 DNA: TGTGCCACCAGGGACAGGTTAGGGCGACGGGATACAGATACGCAGTATTTT
V gene: TRBV10-3; J gene: TRBJ1-3; D gene: .; CDR3 protein: CAIALAPGNTIYF; CDR3 DNA: TGTGCCATCGCCCTAGCTCCTGGAAACACCATATATTTT
V gene: TRBV5-1; J gene: TRBJ1-4; D gene: .; CDR3 protein: CASSLVGVANEKLFF; CDR3 DNA: TGCGCCAGCAGCTTGGTGGGGGTGGCTAATGAAAAACTGTTTTTT
V gene: TRBV5-1; J gene: TRBJ2-7; D gene: .; CDR3 protein: CASSLGDGSYEQYF; CDR3 DNA: TGCGCCAGCAGCTTGGGGGACGGTTCCTACGAGCAGTACTTC
V gene: TRBV18; J gene: TRBJ2-3; D gene: TRBD1; CDR3 protein: CASSAGQGANADTQYF; CDR3 DNA: TGTGCCAGCTCAGCGGGACAGGGAGCCAACGCAGATACGCAGTATTTT
V gene: TRBV11-2; J gene: TRBJ2-2; D gene: .; CDR3 protein: CASSQRMNTGELFF; CDR3 DNA: TGTGCCAGCAGCCAACGAATGAACACCGGGGAGCTGTTTTTT
V gene: TRBV28; J gene: TRBJ1-2; D gene: .; CDR3 protein: CASSAPGGKDYGYTF; CDR3 DNA: TGTGCCAGCAGTGCCCCCGGGGGAAAGGACTATGGCTACACCTTC